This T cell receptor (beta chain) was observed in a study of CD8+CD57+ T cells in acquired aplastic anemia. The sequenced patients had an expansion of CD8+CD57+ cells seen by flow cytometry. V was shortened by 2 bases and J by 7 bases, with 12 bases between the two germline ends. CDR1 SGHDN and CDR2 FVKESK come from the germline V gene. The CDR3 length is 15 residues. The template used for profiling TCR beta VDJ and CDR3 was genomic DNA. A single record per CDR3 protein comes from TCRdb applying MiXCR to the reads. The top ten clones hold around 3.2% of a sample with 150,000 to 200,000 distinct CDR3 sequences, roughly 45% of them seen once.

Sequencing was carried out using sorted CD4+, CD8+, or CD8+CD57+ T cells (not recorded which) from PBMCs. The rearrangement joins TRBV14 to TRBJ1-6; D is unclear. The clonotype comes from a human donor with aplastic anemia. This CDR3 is CASSQITGNNSPLHF. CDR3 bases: TGTGCCAGCAGCCAAATAACCGGGAACAATTCACCCCTCCACTTT.